These T cell receptor beta chains were read from a single sample in a study of regulatory T cells in long-lasting Graves disease. TCRdb re-called the multiplex PCR reads with MiXCR, one entry per CDR3 protein. The sample lists some 400,000 distinct CDR3 sequences; more than 12% were seen once. These data were also reused for a study on T cells in Graves' hyperthyroidism and ophthalmopathy.

This specimen consisted of peripheral blood mononuclear cells (PBMCs), obtained at new diagnosis, from a patient treated with antithyroid drugs. The receptors were gathered from a woman aged 25 to 39 with Graves disease. The CDR3 runs from the conserved cysteine through the conserved F or W. D genes are given only for firm matches. The size entry is marked missing in some rows and otherwise reads once, few, many or a size class.

clone size | J gene | D gene | V gene | CDR3 protein | CDR3 DNA
many | TRBJ1-1 | . | TRBV11-3 | CASGYPANTEAFF | TGTGCCAGCGGGTACCCAGCGAACACTGAAGCTTTCTTT
. | TRBJ1-2 | . | TRBV7-8 | CASSFITGVLGGYTF | TGTGCCAGCAGCTTCATTACCGGGGTTTTGGGTGGCTACACCTTC
many | TRBJ2-3 | TRBD2 | TRBV6-1 | CASRGGELLTDTQYF | TGTGCCAGCAGGGGAGGGGAGCTCCTCACAGATACGCAGTATTTT
few | TRBJ2-2 | . | TRBV7-6 | CASSQMAGPNTGELFF | TGTGCCAGCAGCCAGATGGCGGGGCCGAACACCGGGGAGCTGTTTTTT
few | TRBJ2-2 | TRBD2 | TRBV9 | CASTWTSGTAGELFF | TGTGCCAGCACCTGGACTAGCGGGACAGCCGGGGAGCTGTTTTTT
. | TRBJ1-2 | . | TRBV2 | CASSEVSRYGYTF | TGTGCCAGCAGTGAAGTTTCACGCTATGGCTACACCTTC
. | TRBJ1-5 | . | TRBV3-1 | CASSQAAANQPQHF | TGTGCCAGCTCTCAAGCAGCGGCGAATCAGCCCCAGCATTTT
many | TRBJ2-1 | TRBD2 | TRBV18 | CASSKREGPYNEQFF | TGTGCCAGCTCTAAGCGGGAGGGCCCTTACAATGAGCAGTTCTTC
. | TRBJ1-2 | . | TRBV3-1 | CASSNQGLDYTF | TGTGCCAGCAGCAATCAAGGGCTCGACTACACCTTC
. | TRBJ1-1 | TRBD1 | TRBV7-9 | CASSQGTGVTEAFF | TGTGCCAGCAGCCAAGGGACAGGGGTCACTGAAGCTTTCTTT
many | TRBJ1-1 | TRBD1 | TRBV11-3 | CASSWDRGINTEAFF | TGTGCCAGCAGCTGGGACAGGGGGATCAACACTGAAGCTTTCTTT
. | TRBJ1-5 | . | TRBV10-3 | CAISEEGGNQPQHF | TGTGCCATCAGTGAAGAAGGGGGCAATCAGCCCCAGCATTTT
many | TRBJ2-7 | . | TRBV20-1 | CSASQAGFTYEQYF | TGCAGTGCTAGTCAGGCAGGGTTTACCTACGAGCAGTACTTC
many | TRBJ1-1 | . | TRBV7-8 | CASSLDAWDTEAFF | TGTGCCAGCAGCTTAGACGCTTGGGACACTGAAGCTTTCTTT
many | TRBJ2-7 | . | TRBV3-1 | CASSQVALTEQYF | TGTGCCAGCAGCCAAGTCGCCCTTACCGAGCAGTACTTC
. | TRBJ2-4 | TRBD2 | TRBV7-3 | CASSRLAGGPTKNIQYF | TGTGCCAGCAGCCGACTAGCGGGAGGGCCGACCAAAAACATTCAGTACTTC
. | TRBJ2-3 | . | TRBV14 | CASSQFGLEPDTQYF | TGTGCCAGCAGCCAATTCGGGCTGGAACCAGATACGCAGTATTTT
. | TRBJ2-7 | TRBD2 | TRBV28 | CASSSWTSGRHEQYF | TGTGCCAGCAGTTCCTGGACTAGCGGGAGACACGAGCAGTACTTC
many | TRBJ2-7 | . | TRBV3-1 | CASSQAVVGSSYEQYF | TGTGCCAGCAGCCAAGCAGTCGTCGGGAGCTCCTACGAGCAGTACTTC
many | TRBJ2-5 | . | TRBV11-2 | CASSLRRDVETQYF | TGTGCCAGCAGCTTAAGGCGGGATGTGGAGACCCAGTACTTC
few | TRBJ1-4 | . | TRBV10-3 | CAISESSGAAEKLFF | TGTGCCATCAGTGAGTCGAGTGGGGCAGCTGAAAAACTGTTTTTT
many | TRBJ2-3 | . | TRBV6-1 | CASTPVGFEPTDTQYF | TGTGCCAGCACGCCGGTCGGGTTTGAGCCCACAGATACGCAGTATTTT
many | TRBJ2-1 | . | TRBV7-9 | CATEREEGREQFF | TGTGCCACGGAGCGTGAGGAGGGCCGTGAGCAGTTCTTC
few | TRBJ1-3 | . | TRBV6-5 | CASSYDSSGNTIYF | TGTGCCAGCAGTTACGACAGCTCTGGAAACACCATATATTTT
many | TRBJ2-6 | . | TRBV2 | CAGGTASSGANVLTF | TGTGCCGGAGGGACAGCATCCTCTGGGGCCAACGTCCTGACTTTC
. | TRBJ2-5 | TRBD1 | TRBV9 | CASSVAGITGEKKTQYF | TGTGCCAGCAGCGTAGCTGGTATCACAGGGGAGAAAAAGACCCAGTACTTC
few | TRBJ2-5 | . | TRBV9 | CASSVDNGQETQYF | TGTGCCAGCAGCGTAGATAACGGTCAAGAGACCCAGTACTTC
. | TRBJ2-3 | . | TRBV14 | CASSQAVSGVDTQYF | TGTGCCAGCAGCCAGGCGGTCTCCGGGGTGGATACGCAGTATTTT
. | TRBJ2-7 | . | TRBV7-2 | CASSLDGRFSYEQYF | TGTGCCAGCAGCTTAGACGGGAGATTCTCCTACGAGCAGTACTTC
. | TRBJ2-3 | . | TRBV5-1 | CASSLGLLSNRTDTQYF | TGCGCCAGCAGCCTTGGACTGCTCTCCAACCGCACAGATACGCAGTATTTT
. | TRBJ2-7 | . | TRBV2 | CASTGGVYEQYF | TGTGCCAGCACAGGGGGGGTTTACGAGCAGTACTTC
few | TRBJ2-6 | . | TRBV18 | CASSPQMTGGSSGANVLTF | TGTGCCAGCTCACCACAAATGACCGGCGGAAGCTCTGGGGCCAACGTCCTGACTTTC
many | TRBJ2-3 | TRBD2 | TRBV12-3/TRBV12-4 | CASSSYNSGTSGRATDTQYF | TGTGCCAGCAGTTCCTATAACTCCGGGACTAGCGGGAGGGCGACAGATACGCAGTATTTT
few | TRBJ2-5 | . | TRBV5-8 | CASSLVGAVKQETQYF | TGTGCCAGCAGCTTGGTAGGAGCGGTTAAACAAGAGACCCAGTACTTC
many | TRBJ2-7 | TRBD2 | TRBV3-1 | CASSQDLPLAGYEQYF | TGTGCCAGCAGCCAAGATCTTCCCCTAGCGGGCTACGAGCAGTACTTC
few | TRBJ2-7 | . | TRBV30 | CAWSPGWRESYEQYF | TGTGCCTGGAGCCCCGGCTGGCGGGAATCCTACGAGCAGTACTTC
. | TRBJ2-1 | . | TRBV6-1 | CASSEALRGEQFF | TGTGCCAGCAGTGAAGCGCTGCGCGGTGAGCAGTTCTTC
many | TRBJ2-3 | . | TRBV24-1 | CATSHRSTDTQYF | TGTGCCACCAGTCATAGGAGCACAGATACGCAGTATTTT
many | TRBJ2-1 | TRBD2 | TRBV20-1 | CSASPGGGPYNEQFF | TGCAGTGCAAGCCCGGGGGGAGGGCCTTACAATGAGCAGTTCTTC
. | TRBJ1-2 | . | TRBV7-3 | CASSLTIGSGYTF | TGTGCCAGCAGCTTAACGATCGGTTCCGGCTACACCTTC
. | TRBJ2-2 | TRBD2 | TRBV6-1 | CASSAPSGSFTGELFF | TGTGCCAGCAGTGCCCCCAGCGGGAGTTTCACCGGGGAGCTGTTTTTT
once | TRBJ2-5 | . | TRBV19 | CASSLRGHGETQYF | TGTGCCAGTAGTTTACGCGGCCATGGAGAGACCCAGTACTTC
. | TRBJ1-5 | . | TRBV29-1 | CSGAPGPNQPQHF | TGCAGCGGAGCACCAGGGCCCAATCAGCCCCAGCATTTT
. | TRBJ2-1 | . | TRBV6-2/TRBV6-3 | CASSLGAGQDEQFF | TGTGCCAGCAGTCTGGGAGCTGGCCAGGATGAGCAGTTCTTC
. | TRBJ1-6 | . | TRBV14 | CASSQDSARRNSPLHF | TGTGCCAGCAGCCAAGATAGCGCGAGGAGGAATTCACCCCTCCACTTT
many | TRBJ2-7 | . | TRBV5-1 | CASSQGTLPYEQYF | TGCGCCAGCAGCCAAGGGACATTGCCCTACGAGCAGTACTTC
many | TRBJ2-3 | . | TRBV5-5 | CASSLSGVSGRTDTQYF | TGTGCCAGCAGCTTGTCGGGGGTTAGCGGACGCACAGATACGCAGTATTTT
many | TRBJ2-7 | TRBD2 | TRBV29-1 | CSVGDGRAYEQYF | TGCAGCGTTGGGGACGGGAGGGCCTACGAGCAGTACTTC
. | TRBJ2-1 | TRBD2 | TRBV6-1 | CASGEGFSYNEQFF | TGTGCCAGCGGGGAGGGGTTCTCCTACAATGAGCAGTTCTTC
many | TRBJ2-1 | . | TRBV24-1 | CATSDLQGGLDEQFF | TGTGCCACCAGTGATTTGCAAGGAGGGCTGGATGAGCAGTTCTTC
many | TRBJ2-1 | . | TRBV12-3/TRBV12-4 | CASSLEEQQFF | TGTGCCAGCAGTTTAGAGGAACAGCAGTTCTTC
few | TRBJ1-5 | . | TRBV30 | CAWGPGVYQPQHF | TGTGCCTGGGGTCCAGGGGTGTATCAGCCCCAGCATTTT
few | TRBJ2-7 | TRBD2 | TRBV3-1 | CTSSHWTSGYEQYF | TGTACCAGCAGCCACTGGACTAGCGGGTACGAGCAGTACTTC
many | TRBJ1-1 | . | TRBV7-9 | CASSLGVGPNTEAFF | TGTGCCAGCAGCTTAGGGGTTGGCCCGAACACTGAAGCTTTCTTT
few | TRBJ2-6 | . | TRBV24-1 | CATAESTSSGANVLTF | TGTGCCACCGCGGAAAGTACTTCCTCTGGGGCCAACGTCCTGACTTTC